This TCR beta chain came from a study of blood T cell repertoires in COVID-19. Study overall: Samples representing acute and convalescent COVID-19 were sourced from the United States, Italy and Spain. T cells, B-cell-depleted T cells, or PBMCs provided the cDNA or gDNA that served as material.

As handled by the study authors: Nucleated cell counts were estimated from reference gene primer amplification. TCRdb's table, derived via immunoSEQ multiplex PCR, lists solely in-frame clones and lacks some. V and J calls and clone size come straight from that table; D and trimming were deduced from the DNA. The sample has roughly 150,000 clones, about nine tenths seen once. Enrolment of Seattle patients took place during active infection, and they were followed longitudinally. Germline assignment: CDR1 WNHNN and CDR2 SYGVQD (reference sequence). The CDR3 consists of 19 residues. The junction had 17 bases not matched to a gene; V was cut back by 4 bases and J by 2 bases.

The chain combines TRBV10-1 with TRBJ1-5; 7 bases agree with TRBD1. The TCR originated in a man in his late teens or twenties with COVID-19, enrolled during active disease. The sample was peripheral blood. The CDR3 sequence is CASSVKGAWGAKGNQPQHF. CDR3 coding DNA: TGCGCCAGCAGTGTTAAGGGGGCGTGGGGAGCGAAAGGCAATCAGCCCCAGCATTTT.